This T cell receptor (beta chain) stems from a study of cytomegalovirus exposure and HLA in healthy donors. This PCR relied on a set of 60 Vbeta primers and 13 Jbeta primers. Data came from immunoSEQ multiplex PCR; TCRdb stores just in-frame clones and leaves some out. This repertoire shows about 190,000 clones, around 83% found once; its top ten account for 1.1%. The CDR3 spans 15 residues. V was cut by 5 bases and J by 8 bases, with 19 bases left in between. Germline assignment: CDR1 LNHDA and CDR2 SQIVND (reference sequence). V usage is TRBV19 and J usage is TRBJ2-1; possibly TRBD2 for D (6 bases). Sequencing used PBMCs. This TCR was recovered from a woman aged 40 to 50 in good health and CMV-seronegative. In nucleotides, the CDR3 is TGTGCCAGTAGTCGAGGGGTAGCGGAAGAGGATGAGCAGTTCTTC. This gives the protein CASSRGVAEEDEQFF.